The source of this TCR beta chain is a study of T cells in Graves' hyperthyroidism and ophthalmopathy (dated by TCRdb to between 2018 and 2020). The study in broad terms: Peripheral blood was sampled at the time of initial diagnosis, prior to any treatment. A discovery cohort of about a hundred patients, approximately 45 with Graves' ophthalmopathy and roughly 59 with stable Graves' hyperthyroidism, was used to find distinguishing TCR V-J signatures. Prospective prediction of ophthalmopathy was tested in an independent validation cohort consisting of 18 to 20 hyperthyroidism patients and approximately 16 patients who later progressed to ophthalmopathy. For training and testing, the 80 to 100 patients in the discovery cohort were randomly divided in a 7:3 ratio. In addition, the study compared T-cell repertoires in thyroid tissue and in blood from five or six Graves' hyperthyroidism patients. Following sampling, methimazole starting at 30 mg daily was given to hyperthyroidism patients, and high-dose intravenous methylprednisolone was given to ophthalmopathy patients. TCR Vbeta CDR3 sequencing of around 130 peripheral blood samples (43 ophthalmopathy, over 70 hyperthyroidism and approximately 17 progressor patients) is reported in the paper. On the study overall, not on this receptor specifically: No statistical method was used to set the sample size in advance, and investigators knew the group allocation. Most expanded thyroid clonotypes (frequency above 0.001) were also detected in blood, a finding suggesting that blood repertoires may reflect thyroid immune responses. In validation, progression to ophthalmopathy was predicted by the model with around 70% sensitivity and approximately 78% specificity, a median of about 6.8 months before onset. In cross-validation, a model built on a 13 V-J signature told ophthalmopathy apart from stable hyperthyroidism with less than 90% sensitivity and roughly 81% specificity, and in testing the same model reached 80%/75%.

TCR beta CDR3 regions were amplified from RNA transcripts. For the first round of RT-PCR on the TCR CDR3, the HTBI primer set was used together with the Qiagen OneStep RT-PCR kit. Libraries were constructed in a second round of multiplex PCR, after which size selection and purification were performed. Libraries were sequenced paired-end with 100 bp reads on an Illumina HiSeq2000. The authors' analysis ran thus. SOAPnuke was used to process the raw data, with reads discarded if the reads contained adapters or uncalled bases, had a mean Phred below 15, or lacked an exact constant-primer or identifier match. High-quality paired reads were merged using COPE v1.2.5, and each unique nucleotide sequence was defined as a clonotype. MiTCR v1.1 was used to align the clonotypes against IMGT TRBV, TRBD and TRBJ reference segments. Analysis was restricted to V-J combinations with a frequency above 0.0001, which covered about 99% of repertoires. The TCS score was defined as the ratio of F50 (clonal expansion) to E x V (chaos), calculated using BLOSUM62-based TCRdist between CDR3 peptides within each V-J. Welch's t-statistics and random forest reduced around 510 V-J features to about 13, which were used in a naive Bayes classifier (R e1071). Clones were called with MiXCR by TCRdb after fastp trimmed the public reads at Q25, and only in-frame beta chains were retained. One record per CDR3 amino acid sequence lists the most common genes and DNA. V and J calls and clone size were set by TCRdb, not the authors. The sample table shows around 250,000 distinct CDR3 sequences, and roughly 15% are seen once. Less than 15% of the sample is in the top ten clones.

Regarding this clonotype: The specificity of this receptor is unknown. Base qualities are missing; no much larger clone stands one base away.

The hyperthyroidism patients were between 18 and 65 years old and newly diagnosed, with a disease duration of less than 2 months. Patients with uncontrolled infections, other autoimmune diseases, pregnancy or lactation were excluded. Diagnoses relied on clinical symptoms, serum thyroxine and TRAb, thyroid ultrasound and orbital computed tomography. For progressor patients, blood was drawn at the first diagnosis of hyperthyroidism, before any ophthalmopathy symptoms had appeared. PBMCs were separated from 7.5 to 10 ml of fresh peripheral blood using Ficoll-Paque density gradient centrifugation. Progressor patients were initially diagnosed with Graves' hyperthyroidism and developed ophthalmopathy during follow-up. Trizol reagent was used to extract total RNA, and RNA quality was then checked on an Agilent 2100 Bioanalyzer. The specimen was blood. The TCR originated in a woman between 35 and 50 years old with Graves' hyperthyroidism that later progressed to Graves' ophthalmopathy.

Here is the DNA: TGTGCCAGCAGCCGATTGACTAGCGGGAGATTGGGGGAGCTGTTTTTT. Its coded protein is CASSRLTSGRLGELFF. The chain is encoded by TRBV11-2 joined to TRBJ2-2, and TRBD2 aligns with 12 junction nucleotides. For this chain, trimming is 5 bases at the V end and 8 bases at the J end, and the number of junction bases without a gene match is 9. The germline V gene yields SGHAT for CDR1 and FQNNGV for CDR2. Counted from cysteine to phenylalanine, this CDR3 has 16 amino acids. The retained sequence is limited to the CDR3, 48 bases, with the frame set at the first base.